The 24 T cell receptor beta chains below come from one sample, sequenced in a study of response to subunit inactivated influenza vaccine (dated by TCRdb to the late 2010s). The receptor library was made with RT-PCR. TCRdb names Illumina HiSeq 2500 as the instrument used. TCRdb redid the processing of the public reads, applying fastp at Q25 and MiXCR, and retained in-frame beta chains. Identical CDR3 proteins give one entry, which carries the most common genes and DNA. For this sample the table gives approximately 530,000 distinct CDR3 sequences, of which around 13% were detected only once. Together, the top ten hold roughly 13% of the sample. In the paper's terms, the time point label means: 45 to 55 days after influenza vaccine administration. This specimen consisted of PBMCs from blood, obtained 45 days after vaccination. The receptors stem from a man aged 45-65 years who received an inactivated influenza vaccine. Donor details come from another sample of the same person, matched by shared clones.

This clonotype was observed at least ten times. This chain uses TRBV2 with TRBJ2-1; tentatively, D is TRBD2 (5 bases). V was clipped by 3 bases and J by 2 bases, with 11 bases between them. Germline CDR1 is SNHLY and CDR2 is FYNNEI. This CDR3 has 15 residues. CDR3 DNA: TGTGCCAGCAGTGACTCTAGCACCCCCTACAATGAGCAGTTCTTC. Protein product: CASSDSSTPYNEQFF.

There are a few counts of this clonotype. The chain links TRBV20-1 to TRBJ1-1; no clear D gene. CDR1 is DFQATT, CDR2 SNEGSKA, per germline (reference sequence). The V gene lost 3 bases and the J gene lost 4 bases, with 9 bases spanning the gap. CDR3 size: 12 residues. The CDR3 sequence: CSASQVATEAFF. The CDR3 coding sequence is TGCAGTGCTAGTCAAGTGGCCACTGAAGCTTTCTTT.

This clonotype was detected ten times or more. The chain carries TRBV12-3 or TRBV12-4 and TRBJ1-1; D not resolved. This CDR3 spans 14 amino acids. Between the trimmed V and J ends, which lost 6 bases and 10 bases, there was a span of 21 bases. The CDR3 spells CASRPRSAQSRAFF. Here the CDR3 DNA reads TGTGCCAGCAGACCGAGGTCCGCGCAGTCAAGAGCTTTCTTT.

In its sample, this clonotype was seen a few times. This chain uses TRBV12-3 or TRBV12-4 with TRBJ2-7; no clear D. V gave up 2 bases and J gave up 2 bases, with 4 bases separating them. The CDR3 loop spans 12 amino acids. CDR3 protein: CASSLSTYEQYF. The CDR3 DNA sequence: TGTGCCAGCAGTTTAAGTACCTACGAGCAGTACTTC.

The gene calls are TRBV2 and TRBJ1-1; D unresolved. Germline V lookup: CDR1 SNHLY, CDR2 FYNNEI. CDR3 length: 16 residues. Trimming stripped 5 bases from V and 0 bases from J, with 16 bases between. As DNA, the CDR3 is TGTGCCAGCAGTTGGACTGAATTTCCCATGAACACTGAAGCTTTCTTT. This sequence encodes CASSWTEFPMNTEAFF.

This clonotype was counted at least ten times. The chain couples TRBV6-1 to TRBJ1-2; TRBD1 agrees at 9 bases. Unmatched junction bases numbered 7, after V lost 6 bases and J lost 2 bases. This CDR3 is built from 15 residues. Germline CDR1 reads MNHNS; CDR2 reads SASEGT. The CDR3 reads CASSHPGQGNYGYTF. CDR3 DNA: TGTGCCAGCAGCCACCCAGGACAGGGGAACTATGGCTACACCTTC.

The V gene is TRBV3-1, the J gene TRBJ2-2; D gene uncertain. The CDR3 has 14 amino acids. Germline assignment: CDR1 LGHDT and CDR2 YNNKEL (reference sequence). With 1 base removed from V and 5 bases from J, the gap between germline ends came to 8 bases. CDR3 sequence reads: CASSQGSGTGELFF. The CDR3 DNA reads TGTGCCAGCAGCCAAGGGTCTGGGACCGGGGAGCTGTTTTTT.

The V and J genes are TRBV28 and TRBJ1-2, with D tentatively TRBD1 (5 bases). Deletions cut 7 bases from V and 3 bases from J, with 18 bases between. Germline V CDR1 and CDR2: MDHEN, SYDVKM. This CDR3 spans 15 amino acids. The CDR3 nucleotides are TGTGCCAGCACCACTCTGCGCAGGGTTCACTATGGCTACACCTTC. Translated: CASTTLRRVHYGYTF.

The chain is built from TRBV4-2 and TRBJ2-3; D ambiguous. This CDR3 is built from 17 residues. Germline V CDR1 and CDR2: LGHNA, YNFKEQ. V lost 0 bases and J 2 bases, leaving 15 bases between the germline ends. The CDR3: CASSQDWSALTTDTQYF. DNA for the CDR3: TGTGCCAGCAGCCAAGATTGGAGCGCCCTAACCACAGATACGCAGTATTTT.

The V call is TRBV3-1, the J call TRBJ2-3, with 8 bases aligning to TRBD2. V dropped 0 bases and J dropped 4; count of bases not matched to a gene: 9. The CDR3 is 17 amino acids. Germline V gives CDR1 LGHDT, CDR2 YNNKEL (reference sequence). The chain's CDR3 is CASSQDPLAGIADTQYF. CDR3 sequence (DNA): TGTGCCAGCAGCCAAGATCCGCTAGCGGGTATAGCAGATACGCAGTATTTT.

This clonotype was seen a few times. The V gene is TRBV20-1, the J gene TRBJ2-1, with TRBD2 as a possible D gene (7 bases). This CDR3 spans 16 amino acids. Germline-derived CDR1 and CDR2 are DFQATT and SNEGSKA (reference sequence). Trimming took off 6 bases at V and 0 bases at J, with 18 bases between the two ends. This chain's CDR3 is CSARRGGGHSYNEQFF. The CDR3 bases are TGCAGTGCCCGTCGAGGCGGGGGCCACTCCTACAATGAGCAGTTCTTC.

This clonotype was recorded many times. V is TRBV28 and J is TRBJ2-7; possibly TRBD1 or TRBD2 for D (5 bases each). The V and J ends lost 8 bases and 4 bases respectively, with 12 bases between them. The CDR3 is made up of 12 amino acids. CDR1 and CDR2 (germline): MDHEN, SYDVKM. The CDR3 loop is CASRDPSYEQYF. The CDR3 nucleotides read TGTGCCAGCCGGGACCCAAGTTACGAGCAGTACTTC.

A few counts support this clonotype. The J gene is TRBJ2-7, the V gene TRBV12-3 or TRBV12-4; D is ambiguous. CDR3 length equals 14 residues. V dropped 6 bases and J dropped 1 base, with 13 bases sitting between them. DNA of the CDR3: TGTGCCAGCAGCGCCCCTGCGCCATCCTACGAGCAGTACTTC. This gives the protein CASSAPAPSYEQYF.

In its sample, this clonotype was seen a few times. The rearrangement joins TRBV6-2 or TRBV6-3 to TRBJ2-1; the D is unclear. The CDR3 consists of 13 residues. V was cut by 6 bases and J by 4 bases, with 10 bases left in between. Germline CDR1 reads MNHEY; CDR2 reads SVGEGT. The CDR3 loop is CASSETPYNEQFF. The DNA of the CDR3 is TGTGCCAGCAGCGAGACCCCTTACAATGAGCAGTTCTTC.

This clonotype appeared many times. The chain carries TRBV29-1 and TRBJ2-1, with 14 bases aligning to TRBD2. The CDR3 runs to 15 residues. With V trimmed by 5 bases and J by 7 bases, 7 bases remained unmatched. The germline gives CDR1 SQVTM, CDR2 ANQGSEA. CDR3 DNA sequence: TGCAGCGTTCGTGGGACTAGCGGGAGTACAAATGAGCAGTTCTTC. Translation gives CSVRGTSGSTNEQFF.

This clonotype has at least ten counts. This chain connects TRBV20-1 to TRBJ2-5; 10 positions agree with TRBD2. CDR1 is DFQATT and CDR2 is SNEGSKA in the germline V gene (reference sequence). The V and J ends lost 6 bases and 5 bases, in that order; junction bases with no gene match: 9. There are 14 residues in the CDR3. The CDR3 loop reads CSAPASGSLETQYF. The CDR3 coding sequence is TGCAGTGCACCTGCTAGCGGGAGCTTGGAGACCCAGTACTTC.

The chain uses TRBV20-1 and TRBJ2-1; the D gene is possibly TRBD2 (5 bases). Germline lookup yields CDR1 DFQATT and CDR2 SNEGSKA (reference sequence). Trimming cost V 0 bases and J 6 bases, with 15 bases left between them. The CDR3 extends over 15 amino acids. The CDR3 is CSARDRGYKVNEQFF. DNA for the CDR3: TGCAGTGCTAGAGATCGAGGGTATAAAGTCAATGAGCAGTTCTTC.

This chain links TRBV7-2 with TRBJ2-7; possibly TRBD2 for D (6 bases). CDR1 is SGHTA and CDR2 is FQGNSA in the germline V gene. This CDR3 comprises 14 residues. Trimming cost V 3 bases and J 2 bases, with 11 bases left between them. CDR3 sequence (DNA): TGTGCCAGCAGCTTTGAACTAGCTACCTACGAGCAGTACTTC. Protein product: CASSFELATYEQYF.

The rearrangement links TRBV12-3 or TRBV12-4 to TRBJ2-1; D might be TRBD2 (6 bases). With 6 bases removed from V and 0 bases from J, the gap between germline ends came to 15 bases. The length of the CDR3 is 16 residues. CDR3: CASSPRAGSSYNEQFF. CDR3 coding DNA: TGTGCCAGCAGCCCCCGGGCGGGAAGCTCCTACAATGAGCAGTTCTTC.

The J gene is TRBJ1-1, the V gene TRBV12-3 or TRBV12-4; possibly TRBD1 for D (5 bases). The CDR3 has 15 residues. The V end was cut by 2 bases, the J end by 3 bases, with 13 bases between. The DNA of the CDR3 is TGTGCCAGCAGTTTACTTTCAGGGTGGGACACTGAAGCTTTCTTT. Residues: CASSLLSGWDTEAFF.

This clonotype occurred a few times. The V gene is TRBV10-3, the J gene TRBJ2-6; maybe TRBD1 (5 bases). V lost 10 bases to trimming and J lost 0 bases, with 7 bases between them. This CDR3 has 13 residues. Germline CDR1 ENHRY, CDR2 SYGVKD. For the CDR3, the DNA is TGTGCCACAACAGGCTCTGGGGCCAACGTCCTGACTTTC. As protein: CATTGSGANVLTF.

This clonotype was counted only a few times. The chain is built from TRBV18 and TRBJ2-5, with D maybe TRBD1 (5 bases). The CDR3 sequence is 14 residues long. Germline V gene lookup returns CDR1 KGHSH and CDR2 LQKENI. Trimming removed 1 base at V and 4 bases at J, with 10 bases between. The CDR3 sequence is CASSPQGKGETQYF. The DNA of the CDR3 is TGTGCCAGCTCACCACAGGGGAAGGGAGAGACCCAGTACTTC.

The chain couples TRBV20-1 to TRBJ2-1, with D perhaps TRBD2 (5 bases). Trimming pared 5 bases from V and 2 bases from J, leaving 10 bases between. Germline V CDR1 and CDR2: DFQATT, SNEGSKA (reference sequence). The CDR3 spans 13 residues. The CDR3 loop reads CSAADYTYNEQFF. CDR3 DNA sequence: TGCAGTGCTGCAGACTACACCTACAATGAGCAGTTCTTC.

This clonotype was detected a few times. The chain joins TRBV7-9 to TRBJ2-4; 8 positions agree with TRBD1. The CDR3 has 15 amino acids. CDR1 is SEHNR, CDR2 FQNEAQ, per germline (reference sequence). V was pared by 5 bases and J by 8 bases, with 11 bases of the junction left unmatched. The CDR3 loop is CASSHSGQALHIQYF. The CDR3 bases are TGTGCCAGCAGCCATTCGGGACAGGCCCTCCACATTCAGTACTTC.